This T cell receptor beta chain comes out of a study of regulatory T cells in long-lasting Graves disease. The time point was: newly diagnosed GD, antithyroid drugs for less than 3 months. Preparation of the TCR library used RNA extracted from PBMCs. In this cohort, patients came from an endocrinology department located in Xi'an, China. Researchers made TCR beta libraries by using iRepertoire HTBI primers and running Arm-PCR on CDR3 regions. TCRdb recomputed calls from the multiplex PCR reads with MiXCR, one row per CDR3 protein. The table has about 370,000 distinct CDR3 sequences, roughly a sixth seen once. This CDR3 contains 15 residues. With V trimmed by 1 base and J by 2 bases, 3 bases remained unmatched. The germline gives CDR1 LGHDT, CDR2 YNNKEL (reference sequence).

The clonotype was recovered from a female donor with Graves disease. The V call is TRBV3-1, the J call TRBJ2-7, with 9 bases that match TRBD2. Sequencing was performed on peripheral blood mononuclear cells (PBMCs), taken at new diagnosis, from a patient treated with antithyroid drugs. CDR3 in amino acids: CASSQVAGVAYEQYF. As DNA, the CDR3 is TGTGCCAGCAGCCAAGTAGCGGGGGTCGCCTACGAGCAGTACTTC.